This TCR beta chain was identified during a study (dated by TCRdb to 2016 to 2018). Comments on this clonotype: Its antigen is currently not known. Base-call qualities are not available, and no considerably larger clone is one nucleotide away.

The library was built by means of RT-PCR. Sequencer: Illumina MiSeq. The public reads were run again by TCRdb, first through fastp at Q25 and then through MiXCR, and only productive beta chains were kept. Merged by CDR3 protein, the rows form single entries marked with the most common genes and DNA. In this sample the table shows about 680,000 distinct CDR3 sequences, approximately 15% of which occur a single time. Clones ranked in the top ten supply 3.6% of the sample. The V end gives up 5 bases and the J end 3 bases, leaving 4 bases in the junction not matched to a gene. Including the terminal cysteine and phenylalanine, the CDR3 comprises 15 residues. Only the CDR3 part of the read is kept: 45 bases, read in frame from the first base. The germline V gene sets CDR1 to MNHEY and CDR2 to SVGAGI.

The sequenced material came from memory CD4+ T cells from blood. This sequence was found in a female donor in good health, serving as a healthy control. This sequence uses TRBV6-5 and TRBJ2-6; TRBD1 fits 7 bases in the junction. The CDR3 in this case is CASSPDRVGANVLTF. The nucleotide sequence reads as follows: TGTGCCAGCAGTCCCGACAGGGTTGGGGCCAACGTCCTGACTTTC.